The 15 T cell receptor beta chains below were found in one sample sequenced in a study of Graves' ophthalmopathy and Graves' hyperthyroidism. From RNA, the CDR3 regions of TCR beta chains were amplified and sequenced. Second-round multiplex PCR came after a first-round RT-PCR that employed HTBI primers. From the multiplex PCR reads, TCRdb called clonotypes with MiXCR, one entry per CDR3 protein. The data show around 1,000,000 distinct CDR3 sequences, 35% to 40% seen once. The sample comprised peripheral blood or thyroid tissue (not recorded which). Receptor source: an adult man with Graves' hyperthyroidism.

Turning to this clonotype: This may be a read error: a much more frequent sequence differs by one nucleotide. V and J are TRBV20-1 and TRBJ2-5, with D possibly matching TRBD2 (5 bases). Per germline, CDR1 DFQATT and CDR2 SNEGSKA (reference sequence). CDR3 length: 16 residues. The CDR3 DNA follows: TGCAGTTCTAGAGATTACGGCGGACTGCCCTTAGAGACCCAGTACTTC. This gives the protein CSSRDYGGLPLETQYF.

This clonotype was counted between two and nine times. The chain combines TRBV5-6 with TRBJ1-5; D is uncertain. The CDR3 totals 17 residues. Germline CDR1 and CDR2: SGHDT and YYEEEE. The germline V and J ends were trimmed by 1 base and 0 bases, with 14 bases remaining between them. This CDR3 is CASSLLSSSDSNQPQHF. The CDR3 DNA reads TGTGCCAGCAGCTTGTTGTCCAGTTCAGATAGCAATCAGCCCCAGCATTTT.

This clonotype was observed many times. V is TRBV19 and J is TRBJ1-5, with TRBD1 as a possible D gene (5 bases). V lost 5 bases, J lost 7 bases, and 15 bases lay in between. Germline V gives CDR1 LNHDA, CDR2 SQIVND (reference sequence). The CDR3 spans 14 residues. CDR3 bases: TGTGCCAGTAGTCCCCGGACACCTTCCCAGCCCCAGCATTTT. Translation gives CASSPRTPSQPQHF.

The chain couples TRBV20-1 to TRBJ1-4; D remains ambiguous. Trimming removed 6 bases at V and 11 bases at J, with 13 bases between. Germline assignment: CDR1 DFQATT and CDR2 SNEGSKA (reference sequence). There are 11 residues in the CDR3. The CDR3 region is CSAGPTPKLFF. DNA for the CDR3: TGCAGTGCAGGACCCACACCGAAACTGTTTTTT.

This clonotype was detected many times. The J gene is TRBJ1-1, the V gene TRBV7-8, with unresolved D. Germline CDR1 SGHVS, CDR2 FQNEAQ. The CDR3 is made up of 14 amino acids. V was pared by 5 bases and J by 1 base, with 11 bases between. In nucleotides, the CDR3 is TGTGCCAGCAGCCCCAGAATGGGGAACACTGAAGCTTTCTTT. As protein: CASSPRMGNTEAFF.

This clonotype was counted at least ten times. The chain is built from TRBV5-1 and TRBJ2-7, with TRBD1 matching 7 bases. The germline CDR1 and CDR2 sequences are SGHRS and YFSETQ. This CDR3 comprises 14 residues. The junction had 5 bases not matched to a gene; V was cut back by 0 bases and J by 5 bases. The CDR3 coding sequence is TGCGCCAGCAGCTTGGGAGGCCAGGGGGACGAGCAGTACTTC. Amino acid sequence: CASSLGGQGDEQYF.

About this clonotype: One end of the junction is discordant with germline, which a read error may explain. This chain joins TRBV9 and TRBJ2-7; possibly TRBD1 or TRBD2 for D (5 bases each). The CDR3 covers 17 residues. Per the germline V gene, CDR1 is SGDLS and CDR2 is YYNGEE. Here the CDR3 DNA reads TGCGCCAGCAGCCAAAAAGTCGAGGGGCCGCCGGACTACGAGCAGTACTTC. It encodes CASSQKVEGPPDYEQYF.

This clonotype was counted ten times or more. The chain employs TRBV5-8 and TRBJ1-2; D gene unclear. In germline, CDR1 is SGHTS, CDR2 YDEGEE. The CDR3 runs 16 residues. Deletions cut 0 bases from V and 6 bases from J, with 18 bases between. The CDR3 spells CASSLDADSLPHGYTF. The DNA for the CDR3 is TGTGCCAGCAGCTTGGATGCGGACTCACTACCCCATGGCTACACCTTC.

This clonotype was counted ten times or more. CDR3 in DNA: TGTGCCTCAGGGGATAGCAATCAGCCCCAGCATTTT. Protein sequence: CASGDSNQPQHF. The chain combines TRBV9 with TRBJ1-5; maybe TRBD1 (6 bases). Germline V gives CDR1 SGDLS, CDR2 YYNGEE. Trimming removed 10 bases from V and 0 bases from J, with 8 bases in between. There are 12 residues in the CDR3.

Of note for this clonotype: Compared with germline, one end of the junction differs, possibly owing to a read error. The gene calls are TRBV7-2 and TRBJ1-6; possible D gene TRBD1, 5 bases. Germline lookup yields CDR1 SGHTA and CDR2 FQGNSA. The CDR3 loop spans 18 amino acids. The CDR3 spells CASSQDRQSSSYNSPLHF. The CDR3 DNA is TGCGCCAGCAGCCAAGATAGACAGAGTAGCTCCTATAATTCACCCCTCCACTTT.

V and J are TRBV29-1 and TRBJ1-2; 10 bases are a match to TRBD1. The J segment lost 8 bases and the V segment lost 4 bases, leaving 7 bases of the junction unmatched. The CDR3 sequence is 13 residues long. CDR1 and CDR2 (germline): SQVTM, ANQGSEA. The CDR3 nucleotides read TGCAGCGTTGTTGGGACAGGGGCCGGGGGCTACACCTTC. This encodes CSVVGTGAGGYTF.

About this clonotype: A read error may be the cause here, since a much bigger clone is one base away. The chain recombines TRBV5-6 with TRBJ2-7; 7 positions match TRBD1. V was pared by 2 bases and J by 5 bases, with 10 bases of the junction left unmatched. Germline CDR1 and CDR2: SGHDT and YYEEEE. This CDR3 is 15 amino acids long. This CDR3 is CASSFPSTGLHEQYF. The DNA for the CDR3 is TGTGCCAGCAGCTTCCCTTCGACAGGGCTCCACGAGCAGTACTTC.

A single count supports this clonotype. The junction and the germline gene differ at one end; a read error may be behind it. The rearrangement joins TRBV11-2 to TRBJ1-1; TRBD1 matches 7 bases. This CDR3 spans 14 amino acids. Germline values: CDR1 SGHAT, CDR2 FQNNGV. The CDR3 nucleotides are TGTGCCAGCAGCCCCTCAGGGGGAGTGACTGAATCTTTCTTT. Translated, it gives CASSPSGGVTESFF.

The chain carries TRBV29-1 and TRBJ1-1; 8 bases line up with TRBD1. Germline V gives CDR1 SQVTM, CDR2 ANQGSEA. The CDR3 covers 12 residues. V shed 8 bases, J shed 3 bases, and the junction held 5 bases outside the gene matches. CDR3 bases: TGCAGCTTGCCGACAGGGGACACTGAAGCTTTCTTT. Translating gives CSLPTGDTEAFF.

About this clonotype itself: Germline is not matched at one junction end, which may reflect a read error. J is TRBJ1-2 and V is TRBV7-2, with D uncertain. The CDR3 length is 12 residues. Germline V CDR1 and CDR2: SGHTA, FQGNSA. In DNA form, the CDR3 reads TGTGCCAGTAGCTTAGACCGCCAGGGCTACACCTTC. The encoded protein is CASSLDRQGYTF.